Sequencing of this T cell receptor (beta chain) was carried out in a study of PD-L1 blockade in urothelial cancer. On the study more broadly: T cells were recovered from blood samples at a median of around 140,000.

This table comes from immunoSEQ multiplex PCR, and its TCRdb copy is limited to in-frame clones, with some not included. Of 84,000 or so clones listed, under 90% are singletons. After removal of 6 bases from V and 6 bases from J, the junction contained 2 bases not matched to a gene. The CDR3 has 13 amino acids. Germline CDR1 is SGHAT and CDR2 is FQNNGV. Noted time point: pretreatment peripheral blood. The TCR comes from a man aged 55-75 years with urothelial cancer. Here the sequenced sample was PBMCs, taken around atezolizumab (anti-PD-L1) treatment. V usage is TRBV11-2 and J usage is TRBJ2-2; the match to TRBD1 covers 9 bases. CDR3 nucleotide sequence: TGTGCCAGCAGGACAGGGGGGGCCGGGGAGCTGTTTTTT. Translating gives CASRTGGAGELFF.